The rows below give T cell receptor beta chains drawn from one sample of a study of T-cell memory formation after mild COVID-19. One entry per CDR3 protein, called by TCRdb with MiXCR from the 5' RACE reads. The sample contains about 360,000 distinct CDR3 sequences, 14% of which appear only once. Sequences were obtained from PBMCs or a T cell subset sorted from them (not recorded which). These receptors all come from a man younger than 35 who had mild COVID-19 (a few samples of this study predate the infection). Cell type and time point are not known. Each CDR3 is given with its conserved first and last residue. The D gene is left open where the match is weak. Clone size is given for some rows only: seen once, a few or many times, or a class if the clone is expanded.

d_call,j_call,v_call,clone_size,cdr3_nt,cdr3_aa
.,TRBJ1-2,TRBV11-2,few,TGTGCCAGCAGCCGAGCCCGGATATACGGGGACTACACCTTC,CASSRARIYGDYTF
.,TRBJ2-7,TRBV7-6,.,TGTGCCAGCAGCTTAGCGCCGGCAGCCGAGCAGTACTTC,CASSLAPAAEQYF
.,TRBJ2-5,TRBV18,.,TGTGCCAGCTCACCACGGGCCGCCCTTGGCGAGACCCAGTACTTC,CASSPRAALGETQYF
.,TRBJ1-1,TRBV5-4,many,TGTGCCAGCAGCCGTCCTTTTTTAAAACAGGGTACTGAAGCTTTCTTT,CASSRPFLKQGTEAFF
TRBD1,TRBJ2-4,TRBV27,.,TGTGCCAGCAGTTTGTTGGGACAGGGAAACATTCAGTACTTC,CASSLLGQGNIQYF
TRBD1,TRBJ1-1,TRBV18,.,TGTGCCAGCTCCCCGAGGGACAGGCTGCTGAACACTGAAGCTTTCTTT,CASSPRDRLLNTEAFF
.,TRBJ1-2,TRBV5-1,.,TGCGCCAGCAGCACTATACCAGGACCCTATGGCTACACCTTC,CASSTIPGPYGYTF
TRBD1,TRBJ2-7,TRBV20-1,.,TGCAGTGCTAGAGATCTAGGACAGGGTAACGAGCAGTACTTC,CSARDLGQGNEQYF
.,TRBJ1-6,TRBV2,few,TGTGCCAGCAGTGAAATTAGGGATTCACCCCTCCACTTT,CASSEIRDSPLHF
.,TRBJ2-2,TRBV6-2/TRBV6-3,.,TGTGCCAGCAGCAATCCCGGACTACTCAACACCGGGGAGCTGTTTTTT,CASSNPGLLNTGELFF
TRBD1,TRBJ1-1,TRBV4-2,.,TGTGCCAGCAGCCAAGTTGGGGGGACAGGGAACACTGAAGCTTTCTTT,CASSQVGGTGNTEAFF
.,TRBJ1-6,TRBV5-1,.,TGCGCCAGCAGCTTGGGGCAGAGCAATTCACCCCTCCACTTT,CASSLGQSNSPLHF
.,TRBJ1-2,TRBV5-1,.,TGCGCCAGCAGCTTGGCCCACGGACAGACCGACGTCTATGGCTACACCTTC,CASSLAHGQTDVYGYTF
.,TRBJ2-1,TRBV9,many,TGTGCCAGCAGCCCCCGCCGATGGCAGGCCTACAATGAGCAGTTCTTC,CASSPRRWQAYNEQFF
.,TRBJ2-1,TRBV11-2,few,TGTGCCAGCAGCTTAGGGGACAACAATGAGCAGTTCTTC,CASSLGDNNEQFF
.,TRBJ2-7,TRBV9,.,TGTGCCAGCAGCGTTGGTCCTGGATCAGCCTACGAGCAGTACTTC,CASSVGPGSAYEQYF
.,TRBJ1-4,TRBV16,few,TGTGCCAGCAGCCAGACGGGCGGAGAAAAACTGTTTTTT,CASSQTGGEKLFF
.,TRBJ2-1,TRBV5-1,few,TGCGCCAGCAGCTTGCCACTCACTTCCTACAATGAGCAGTTCTTC,CASSLPLTSYNEQFF
.,TRBJ2-1,TRBV24-1,.,TGTGCCACCAGTGACCCCGACAGTTACAATGAGCAGTTCTTC,CATSDPDSYNEQFF
.,TRBJ2-5,TRBV12-3/TRBV12-4,many,TGTGCCAGCAATAAAATAGCTGTAGGTGGAGAGACCCAGTACTTC,CASNKIAVGGETQYF
.,TRBJ2-3,TRBV29-1,.,TGCAGCGTTGACCCCGACCTCACAGATACGCAGTATTTT,CSVDPDLTDTQYF
.,TRBJ1-3,TRBV6-6,few,TGTGCCAGCAGTCCTTATCTTGAAGCCCCCATATATTTT,CASSPYLEAPIYF
.,TRBJ2-1,TRBV29-1,.,TGCAGCGGATCTTACTCTTACAATGAGCAGTTCTTC,CSGSYSYNEQFF
.,TRBJ1-5,TRBV6-5,.,TGTGCCAGCAGTTACATGAGCAATCAGCCCCAGCATTTT,CASSYMSNQPQHF
TRBD1,TRBJ1-2,TRBV5-1,.,TGCGCCAGCAGCAACTGGGACAGGGCCTCATCCTACACCTTC,CASSNWDRASSYTF
.,TRBJ2-7,TRBV7-2,.,TGTGCCAGCAGCTTAACGCCCTCTTCCTACGAGCAGTACTTC,CASSLTPSSYEQYF
.,TRBJ2-1,TRBV20-1,.,TGCAGTGCTAGAGGAAACATTAACAATGAGCAGTTCTTC,CSARGNINNEQFF
.,TRBJ2-5,TRBV27,many,TGTGCCAGCAGTCCCTTTCCAGGGGAGTACCAAGAGACCCAGTACTTC,CASSPFPGEYQETQYF
.,TRBJ1-1,TRBV11-2,.,TGTGCCAGCAGCCACTACACTATTACTTTCTTT,CASSHYTITFF
.,TRBJ2-5,TRBV11-2,.,TGTGCCAGCCATGGGGTTGGGGAGACCCAGTACTTC,CASHGVGETQYF
TRBD2,TRBJ2-1,TRBV4-1,few,TGCGCCAGCAGCCAGCAAGGGACTAGCGGATATGAGCAGTTCTTC,CASSQQGTSGYEQFF
TRBD2,TRBJ2-7,TRBV11-1,.,TGTGCCAGCAGGTTCGGGGGGGCCTCCTACGAGCAGTACTTC,CASRFGGASYEQYF
TRBD2,TRBJ2-1,TRBV24-1,.,TGTGCCACCAGTGACTCGGGACTAGCGGGGGGCGTGGAGGATGAGCAGTTCTTC,CATSDSGLAGGVEDEQFF
.,TRBJ1-5,TRBV7-9,.,TGTGCCAGCAGCTTCCCGGACAGCAATCAGCCCCAGCATTTT,CASSFPDSNQPQHF
.,TRBJ2-3,TRBV6-5,many,TGTGCCAGCAGAATAGGTTTCACAGATACGCAGTATTTT,CASRIGFTDTQYF
.,TRBJ1-5,TRBV5-5,few,TGTGCCAGCAGCTTGGGCGCAGGGGCTTCGCAGCCCCAGCATTTT,CASSLGAGASQPQHF
.,TRBJ2-3,TRBV15,.,TGTGCCACCCGGGCCGAACGGGGCACAGATACGCAGTATTTT,CATRAERGTDTQYF
.,TRBJ1-1,TRBV5-1,many,TGCGCCAGCAGCCTCCAGGGGTACCGCACTGAAGCTTTCTTT,CASSLQGYRTEAFF
.,TRBJ2-1,TRBV11-2,.,TGTGCCAGCAGCTTTGGGGTCTACAATGAGCAGTTCTTC,CASSFGVYNEQFF
.,TRBJ2-4,TRBV14,.,TGTGCCAGCAGCCGGGGCCGCCCCCCAGCCAAAAACATTCAGTACTTC,CASSRGRPPAKNIQYF
TRBD1,TRBJ2-5,TRBV12-3/TRBV12-4,many,TGTGCCAGCAGTGCCGCGAGGGGGCTAGAGACCCAGTACTTC,CASSAARGLETQYF
TRBD1,TRBJ1-2,TRBV18,many,TGTGCCAGCAGCCCCGGGACAGTCTATGGCTACACCTTC,CASSPGTVYGYTF
TRBD2,TRBJ2-7,TRBV5-1,few,TGCGCCAGCAGCATTGGGACTAGCGATTACGAGCAGTACTTC,CASSIGTSDYEQYF
.,TRBJ1-5,TRBV12-3/TRBV12-4,.,TGTGCCAGCAGTTCTCAGGGAGAGGGACCCCAGCATTTT,CASSSQGEGPQHF
.,TRBJ2-5,TRBV7-9,few,TGTGCCAGCAGCCCCCCCATGAGGTGGGGAGAGACCCAGTACTTC,CASSPPMRWGETQYF
.,TRBJ1-4,TRBV7-2,.,TGTGCCAGCAGCTTATCGTGGATTAATGAAAAACTGTTTTTT,CASSLSWINEKLFF
.,TRBJ1-2,TRBV4-2,few,TGTGCCAGCAGCCAAATAGAGGTTTCCGGAGGCTACACCTTC,CASSQIEVSGGYTF
.,TRBJ2-5,TRBV12-3/TRBV12-4,.,TGTGCCAGCAGTTGGGGGCGGCAAGAGACCCAGTACTTC,CASSWGRQETQYF
.,TRBJ2-3,TRBV7-9,.,TGTGCCAGCAATACAAGGGCAGATACGCAGTATTTT,CASNTRADTQYF
TRBD2,TRBJ2-5,TRBV11-2,many,TGTGCCAGCAGCTTAGGGAGTCCGGGACTAGGATCGACCCAGTACTTC,CASSLGSPGLGSTQYF
TRBD2,TRBJ2-3,TRBV5-5,few,TGTGCCAGCAGCTCGACTAGCGTCGCCGCAGATACGCAGTATTTT,CASSSTSVAADTQYF
.,TRBJ2-2,TRBV27,.,TGTGCCTCGGAGGGGGCCGGGGAGCTGTTTTTT,CASEGAGELFF
.,TRBJ2-1,TRBV5-1,many,TGCGCCAGCAGCTTGTCGCGGCCGACGGGGAATGAGCAGTTCTTC,CASSLSRPTGNEQFF
.,TRBJ2-7,TRBV6-5,few,TGTGCCAGCAGTTACTCGATAGTGGTGTCGGACTACGAGCAGTACTTC,CASSYSIVVSDYEQYF
TRBD1,TRBJ1-1,TRBV18,.,TGTGCCAGCTCACCAGGGACAGCAGAAGAAGCTTTCTTT,CASSPGTAEEAFF